The next 20 T cell receptor beta chains were all read from a single sample in a study of T cell responses to AZD1222 COVID-19 vaccine. Method: immunoSEQ multiplex PCR; TCRdb's copy keeps in-frame clones and lacks some. The profile covers roughly 110,000 clones, with around nine tenths appearing a single time and 5% to 7.5% taken by the ten largest. Specimen: peripheral blood, collected 28 days after the second AZD1222 dose. All receptors derive from an adult who received the AZD1222 COVID-19 vaccine.

The chain combines TRBV29-1 with TRBJ2-7, with 7 bases aligning to TRBD2. V shed 8 bases and J 0 bases; nucleotides not matched to a gene: 7. Germline V lookup: CDR1 SQVTM, CDR2 ANQGSEA. This CDR3 spans 13 amino acids. CDR3 in amino acids: CSISGGSSYEQYF. The CDR3, as DNA: TGCAGCATCTCCGGCGGGAGCTCCTACGAGCAGTACTTC.

The chain recombines TRBV6-4 with TRBJ1-1; 9 bases match TRBD1. CDR1 MRHNA and CDR2 SNTAGT come from the germline V gene. With V trimmed by 5 bases and J by 1 base, 2 bases remained unmatched. The CDR3 runs 14 residues. Here the CDR3 reads CASSRTGENTEAFF. The CDR3, as DNA: TGTGCCAGCAGTAGGACAGGGGAGAACACTGAAGCTTTCTTT.

The J gene is TRBJ1-2, the V gene TRBV5-4, with D hard to call. The CDR3 contains 15 residues. The V gene's germline CDR1 is SGHNT and CDR2 YYREEE (reference sequence). V was trimmed by 0 bases and J by 0 bases, leaving 9 bases between them. CDR3 sequence (DNA): TGTGCCAGCAGCTTGGAAAGGGTAGCTAACTATGGCTACACCTTC. Its translation is CASSLERVANYGYTF.

The rearrangement joins TRBV15 to TRBJ2-1; D ambiguous. The germline CDR1 and CDR2 sequences are LNHNV and YYDKDF (reference sequence). Trimming took off 1 base at V and 5 bases at J, with 6 bases between the two ends. The CDR3 is 13 amino acids. In DNA form, the CDR3 reads TGTGCCACCAGCAGAGGAGCGAACAATGAGCAGTTCTTC. This translates into CATSRGANNEQFF.

The chain uses TRBV9 and TRBJ2-1, with no clear D. This CDR3 region has 12 residues. V was pared by 0 bases and J by 10 bases, with 8 bases between. The germline gives CDR1 SGDLS, CDR2 YYNGEE. The CDR3: CASSVEEEEQFF. The CDR3 DNA follows: TGTGCCAGCAGCGTAGAAGAGGAAGAGCAGTTCTTC.

The rearrangement links TRBV6-2 or TRBV6-3 to TRBJ1-1; D gene uncertain. Germline V gives CDR1 MNHEY, CDR2 SVGEGT. V was shortened by 4 bases and J by 0 bases, with 6 bases between the two germline ends. The CDR3 loop spans 13 amino acids. This chain's CDR3 is CASSFSLNTEAFF. The DNA for the CDR3 is TGTGCCAGCAGTTTCTCATTGAACACTGAAGCTTTCTTT.

The chain is built from TRBV5-1 and TRBJ2-2; 8 bases agree with TRBD1. With V trimmed by 0 bases and J by 5 bases, 12 bases remained unmatched. Looked up from germline, CDR1 is SGHRS and CDR2 is YFSETQ. The CDR3 is made up of 18 amino acids. The CDR3 region is CASSLALGQGRFTGELFF. For the CDR3, the DNA is TGCGCCAGCAGCTTGGCCCTAGGACAGGGAAGGTTTACCGGGGAGCTGTTTTTT.

This rearrangement joins TRBV7-9 to TRBJ1-2; D unresolved. Germline-derived CDR1 and CDR2 are SEHNR and FQNEAQ (reference sequence). Trimming left V 4 bases short and J 4 bases short, with 10 bases between. The CDR3 sequence is 13 residues long. CDR3 in DNA: TGTGCCAGCAGCTCAATCCCCTCCTATGGCTACACCTTC. Protein sequence: CASSSIPSYGYTF.

The chain couples TRBV4-3 to TRBJ2-1; D is possibly TRBD2 (5 bases). Germline V gene sequence: CDR1 LGHNA, CDR2 YSLEER. The V gene lost 0 bases and the J gene lost 3 bases, with 9 bases spanning the gap. The CDR3 contains 15 residues. CDR3 in DNA: TGCGCCAGCAGCCAAGATCGGGGAAGCTACAATGAGCAGTTCTTC. Translation gives CASSQDRGSYNEQFF.

This clone was seen only once. The V and J genes are TRBV24-1 and TRBJ1-5, with D maybe TRBD1 (6 bases). V was shortened by 4 bases and J by 2 bases, with 11 bases between the two germline ends. Germline CDR1 reads KGHDR; CDR2 reads SFDVKD. This CDR3 is 15 amino acids long. For the CDR3, the DNA is TGTGCCACCAGTGACAGTTCAGGGGGCAATCAGCCCCAGCATTTT. It codes for CATSDSSGGNQPQHF.

The chain recombines TRBV6-2 or TRBV6-3 with TRBJ2-6; D not certain. Looked up from germline, CDR1 is MNHEY and CDR2 is SVGEGT. The CDR3 totals 14 residues. Deletions cut 4 bases from V and 0 bases from J, with 4 bases between. CDR3 protein: CASSWSSGANVLTF. CDR3 DNA: TGTGCCAGCAGTTGGAGCTCTGGGGCCAACGTCCTGACTTTC.

The chain recombines TRBV12-3 or TRBV12-4 with TRBJ2-5; the D call may be TRBD1 or TRBD2 (5 bases each). V was shortened by 2 bases and J by 5 bases, with 9 bases between the two germline ends. This CDR3 contains 13 residues. CDR3 coding DNA: TGTGCCAGCAGTTTAAGAGGGACGGAGACCCAGTACTTC. Protein: CASSLRGTETQYF.

V and J are TRBV7-2 and TRBJ2-5; 8 bases are a match to TRBD2. V trimming: 3 bases; J trimming: 4 bases; junction bases outside the gene matches: 16. This CDR3 is 18 amino acids long. Germline V CDR1 and CDR2: SGHTA, FQGNSA. The CDR3 sequence: CASSLGVSGIQLGETQYF. In nucleotides, the CDR3 is TGTGCCAGCAGCTTGGGTGTTAGCGGGATTCAATTGGGAGAGACCCAGTACTTC.

This clone has only a few counts. The chain uses TRBV5-4 and TRBJ2-7; D is perhaps TRBD2 (6 bases). V was trimmed by 3 bases and J by 1 base, leaving 14 bases between them. The CDR3 is made up of 15 amino acids. The V gene's germline CDR1 is SGHNT and CDR2 YYREEE (reference sequence). CDR3 sequence (DNA): TGTGCCAGCAGCTCGGGGGACTTGGGGTCCTACGAGCAGTACTTC. Amino acid sequence: CASSSGDLGSYEQYF.

The V gene is TRBV12-3 or TRBV12-4, the J gene TRBJ1-5, with unresolved D. Between the trimmed V and J ends, which lost 1 base and 8 bases, there was a span of 3 bases. The CDR3 spans 11 residues. In nucleotides, the CDR3 is TGTGCCAGCAGTTTAGGGGAGCCCCAGCATTTT. Protein: CASSLGEPQHF.

In DNA form, the CDR3 reads TGTGCCAGCAGCTTAGCAGCGGGGGGGCTCTACAATGAGCAGTTCTTC. It is translated as CASSLAAGGLYNEQFF. The chain couples TRBV7-2 to TRBJ2-1; 10 bases match TRBD2. Germline assignment: CDR1 SGHTA and CDR2 FQGNSA. V lost 0 bases and J lost 3; bases outside the gene matches: 2. The CDR3 runs to 16 residues.

The chain couples TRBV9 to TRBJ1-1; 7 nucleotides agree with TRBD1. The V segment lost 4 bases and the J segment 3 bases; nucleotides outside the gene matches: 9. CDR1 and CDR2 from the germline V gene are SGDLS and YYNGEE. This CDR3 is 15 amino acids long. In DNA, the CDR3 is TGTGCCAGCAGCCTTTTGACAGGGAGGTACACTGAAGCTTTCTTT. It codes for CASSLLTGRYTEAFF.

The V gene is TRBV4-1, the J gene TRBJ2-3; possible D gene TRBD1, 5 bases. V was pared by 3 bases and J by 2 bases, with 12 bases between. Germline loops: CDR1 MGHRA, CDR2 YSYEKL. This CDR3 comprises 15 residues. The CDR3 DNA sequence: TGCGCCAGCAGCCATTACTTCAGGGACACAGATACGCAGTATTTT. Its translation is CASSHYFRDTDTQYF.

V is TRBV7-8 and J is TRBJ1-6, with 7 positions matching TRBD1. CDR1 and CDR2 from the germline V gene are SGHVS and FQNEAQ. This CDR3 spans 17 amino acids. The V gene end was trimmed by 4 bases and the J gene end by 0 bases; junction bases not matched to a gene: 6. The CDR3 DNA reads TGTGCCAGCAGCTCCCGCCGGGACAGCTCCTATAATTCACCCCTCCACTTT. Translated, it gives CASSSRRDSSYNSPLHF.

The chain couples TRBV12-1 to TRBJ1-3. TRBV12-1 is a recognized pseudogene. The CDR3 totals 15 residues. The CDR3 DNA sequence: TGTGCCAGCAGCCTTACGACCGTCCTTGGAAACACCATATATTTT. As protein: CASSLTTVLGNTIYF.